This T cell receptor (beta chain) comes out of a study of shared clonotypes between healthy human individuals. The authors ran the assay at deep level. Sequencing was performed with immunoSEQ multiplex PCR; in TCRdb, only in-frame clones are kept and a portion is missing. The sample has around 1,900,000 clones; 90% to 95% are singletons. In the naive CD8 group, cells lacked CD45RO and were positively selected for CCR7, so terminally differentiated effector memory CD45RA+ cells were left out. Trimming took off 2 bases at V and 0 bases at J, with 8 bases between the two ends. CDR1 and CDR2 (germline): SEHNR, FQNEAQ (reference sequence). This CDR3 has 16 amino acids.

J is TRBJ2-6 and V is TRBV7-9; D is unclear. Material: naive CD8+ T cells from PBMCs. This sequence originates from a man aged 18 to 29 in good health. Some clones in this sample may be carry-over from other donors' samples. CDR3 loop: CASSLNLRSGANVLTF. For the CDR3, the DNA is TGTGCCAGCAGCTTAAATCTGCGCTCTGGGGCCAACGTCCTGACTTTC.